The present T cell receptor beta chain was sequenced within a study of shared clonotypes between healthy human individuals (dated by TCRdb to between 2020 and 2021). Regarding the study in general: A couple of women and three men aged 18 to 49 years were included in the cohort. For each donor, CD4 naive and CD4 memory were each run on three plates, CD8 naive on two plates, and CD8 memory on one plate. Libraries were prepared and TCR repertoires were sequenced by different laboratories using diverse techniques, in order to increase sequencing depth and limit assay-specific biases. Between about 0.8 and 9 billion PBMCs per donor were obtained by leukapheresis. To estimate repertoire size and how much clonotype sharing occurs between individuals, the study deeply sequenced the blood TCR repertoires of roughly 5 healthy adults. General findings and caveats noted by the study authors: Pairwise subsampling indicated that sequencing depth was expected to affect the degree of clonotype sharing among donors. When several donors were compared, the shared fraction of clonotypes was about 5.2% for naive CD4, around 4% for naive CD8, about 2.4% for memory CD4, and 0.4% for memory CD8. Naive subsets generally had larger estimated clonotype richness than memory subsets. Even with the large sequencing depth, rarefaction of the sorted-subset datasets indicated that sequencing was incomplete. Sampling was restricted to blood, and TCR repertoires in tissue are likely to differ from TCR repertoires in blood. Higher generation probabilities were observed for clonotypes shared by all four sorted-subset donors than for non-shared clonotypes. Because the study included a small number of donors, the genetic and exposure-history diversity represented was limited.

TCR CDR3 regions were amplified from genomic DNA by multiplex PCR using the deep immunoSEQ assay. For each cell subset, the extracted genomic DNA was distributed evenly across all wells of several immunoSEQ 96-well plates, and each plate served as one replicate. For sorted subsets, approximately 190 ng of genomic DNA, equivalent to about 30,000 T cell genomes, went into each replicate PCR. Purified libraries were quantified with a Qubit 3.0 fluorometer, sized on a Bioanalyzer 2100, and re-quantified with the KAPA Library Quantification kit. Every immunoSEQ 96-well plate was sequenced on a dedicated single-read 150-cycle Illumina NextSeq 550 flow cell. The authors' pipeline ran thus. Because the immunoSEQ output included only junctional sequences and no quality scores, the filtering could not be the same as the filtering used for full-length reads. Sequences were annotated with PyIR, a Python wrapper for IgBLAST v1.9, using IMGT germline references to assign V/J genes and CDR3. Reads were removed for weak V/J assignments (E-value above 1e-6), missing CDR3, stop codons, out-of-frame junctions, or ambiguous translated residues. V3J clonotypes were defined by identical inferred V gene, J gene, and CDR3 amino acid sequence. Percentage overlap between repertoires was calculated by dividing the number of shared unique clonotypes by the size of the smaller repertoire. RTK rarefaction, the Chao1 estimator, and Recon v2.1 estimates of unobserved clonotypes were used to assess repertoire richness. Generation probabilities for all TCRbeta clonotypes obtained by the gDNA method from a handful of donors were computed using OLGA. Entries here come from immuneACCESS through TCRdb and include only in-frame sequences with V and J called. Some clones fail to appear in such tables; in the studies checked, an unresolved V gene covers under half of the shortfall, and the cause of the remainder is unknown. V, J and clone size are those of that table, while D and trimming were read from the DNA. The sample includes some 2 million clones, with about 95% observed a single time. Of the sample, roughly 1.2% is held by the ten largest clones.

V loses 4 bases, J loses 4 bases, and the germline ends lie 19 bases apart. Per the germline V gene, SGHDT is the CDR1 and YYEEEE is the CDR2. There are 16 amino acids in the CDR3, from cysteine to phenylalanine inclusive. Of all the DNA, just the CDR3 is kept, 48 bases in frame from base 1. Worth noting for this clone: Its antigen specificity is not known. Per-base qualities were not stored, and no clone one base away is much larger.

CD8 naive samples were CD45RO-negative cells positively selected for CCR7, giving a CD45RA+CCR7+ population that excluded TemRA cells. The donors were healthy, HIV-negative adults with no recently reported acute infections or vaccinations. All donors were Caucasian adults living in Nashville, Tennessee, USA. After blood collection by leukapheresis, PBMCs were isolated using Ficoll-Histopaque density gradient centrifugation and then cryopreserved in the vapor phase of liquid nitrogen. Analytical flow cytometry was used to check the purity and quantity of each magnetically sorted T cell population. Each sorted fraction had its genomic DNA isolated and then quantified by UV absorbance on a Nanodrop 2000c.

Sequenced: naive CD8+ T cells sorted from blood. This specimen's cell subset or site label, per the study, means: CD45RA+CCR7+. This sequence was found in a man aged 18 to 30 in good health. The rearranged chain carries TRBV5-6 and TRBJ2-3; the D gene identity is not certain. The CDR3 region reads CASSPVGPPVPDTQYF. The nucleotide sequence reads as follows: TGTGCCAGCAGCCCAGTTGGCCCCCCTGTTCCAGATACGCAGTATTTT.